This T cell receptor beta chain was identified during a study of blood T cell repertoires in COVID-19. Overall study: T cells, B-cell-depleted T cells, or PBMCs provided the cDNA or gDNA that served as material.

Method: immunoSEQ multiplex PCR; TCRdb's copy keeps in-frame clones and lacks some. The table records over 350,000 clones, more than 75% of them present only once. Donors in Cohort 3 who had recovered were those with two negative PCRs, healthcare professional clearance, or resolution of their symptoms. Germline V CDR1 and CDR2: MNHEY, SVGAGI. Trimming took off 1 base at V and 0 bases at J, with 12 bases between the two ends. The CDR3 sequence is 16 residues long. The sequence was obtained from a woman younger than 35 who had recovered from COVID-19. The source material was PBMCs or T cells enriched from blood (not recorded which). This chain uses TRBV6-5 with TRBJ1-1; D is uncertain. The CDR3 protein is CASSYYLRPLNTEAFF. The CDR3 bases are TGTGCCAGCAGTTACTATCTCCGTCCCTTGAACACTGAAGCTTTCTTT.